Each of the 3 T cell receptor beta chains below was sequenced from the same sample in a study of cytomegalovirus exposure and HLA in healthy donors. In the PCR, 60 Vbeta and 13 Jbeta primers were used. The method was immunoSEQ multiplex PCR; TCRdb's version includes in-frame clones alone and lacks a portion of them. The sample holds more than 100,000 clones, roughly 78% seen once. Material for sequencing was PBMCs. The receptors come from a man in his fifties in good health and CMV-seropositive.

The table lists this clone with a count of one. The rearrangement uses TRBV27 and TRBJ2-7; 8 bases are shared with TRBD2. The CDR3 is made up of 15 amino acids. Trimming removed 3 bases from V and 2 bases from J; junction bases left unmatched: 6. Looked up from germline, CDR1 is MNHEY and CDR2 is SMNVEV (reference sequence). The CDR3 DNA is TGTGCCAGCAGTTTCCTTAGGCGGGGGGCCTACGAGCAGTACTTC. Translation: CASSFLRRGAYEQYF.

This clone was picked up a small number of times. The chain recombines TRBV4-1 with TRBJ1-2; 8 bases fit TRBD1. This CDR3 spans 17 amino acids. The J segment lost 2 bases and the V segment lost 3 bases, leaving 11 bases of the junction unmatched. The germline gives CDR1 MGHRA, CDR2 YSYEKL. The chain's CDR3 is CASSQTGATGNNYGYTF. CDR3 sequence (DNA): TGCGCCAGCAGCCAGACAGGGGCGACAGGTAACAACTATGGCTACACCTTC.

The chain links TRBV27 to TRBJ2-1; D gene uncertain. Trimming cost V 7 bases and J 4 bases, with 17 bases left between them. Germline V gene sequence: CDR1 MNHEY, CDR2 SMNVEV (reference sequence). The CDR3 extends over 15 amino acids. The CDR3 loop is CASTPRSKMYNEQFF. Written as DNA, the CDR3 is TGTGCCAGCACCCCCCGGTCGAAGATGTACAATGAGCAGTTCTTC.